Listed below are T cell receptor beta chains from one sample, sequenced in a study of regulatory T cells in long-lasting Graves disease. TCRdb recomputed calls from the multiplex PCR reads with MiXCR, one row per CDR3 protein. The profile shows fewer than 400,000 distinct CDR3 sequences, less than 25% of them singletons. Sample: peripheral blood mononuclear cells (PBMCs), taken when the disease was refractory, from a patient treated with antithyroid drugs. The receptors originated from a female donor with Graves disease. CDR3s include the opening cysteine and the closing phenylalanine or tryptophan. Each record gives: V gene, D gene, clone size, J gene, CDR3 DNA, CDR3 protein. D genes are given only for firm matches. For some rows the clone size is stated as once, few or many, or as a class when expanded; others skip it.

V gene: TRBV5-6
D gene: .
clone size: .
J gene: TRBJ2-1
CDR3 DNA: TGTGCCAGCAGCTTGGCGGGTCCAGGTGAGCAGTTCTTC
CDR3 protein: CASSLAGPGEQFF

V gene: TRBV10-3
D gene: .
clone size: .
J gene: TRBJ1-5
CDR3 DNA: TGTGCCATCAGTGAGTCGGATTATAGCAATCAGCCCCAGCATTTT
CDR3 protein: CAISESDYSNQPQHF

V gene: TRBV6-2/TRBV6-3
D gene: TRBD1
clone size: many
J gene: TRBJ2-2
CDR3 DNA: TGTGCCAGCAGTTATAGAGGACAGGGTTACACCGGGGAGCTGTTTTTT
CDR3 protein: CASSYRGQGYTGELFF

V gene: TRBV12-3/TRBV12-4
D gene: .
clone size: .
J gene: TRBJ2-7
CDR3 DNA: TGTGCCAGCAGTCTGTCCCCCATCCTCGAGCAGTACTTC
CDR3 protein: CASSLSPILEQYF

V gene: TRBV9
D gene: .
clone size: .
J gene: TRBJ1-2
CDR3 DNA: TGTGCCAGCAGCGTAGGTCATCAGGCTAGCTATGGCTACACCTTC
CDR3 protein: CASSVGHQASYGYTF

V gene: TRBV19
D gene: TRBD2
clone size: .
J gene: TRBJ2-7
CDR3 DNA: TGTGCCAGCTCGCGGGAGCCTTTTGATAAGTACTTC
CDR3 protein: CASSREPFDKYF

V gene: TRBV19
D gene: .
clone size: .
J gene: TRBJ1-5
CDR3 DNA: TGTGCCACATCTCTTCGACAGACCGATCAGCCCCAGCATTTT
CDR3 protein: CATSLRQTDQPQHF

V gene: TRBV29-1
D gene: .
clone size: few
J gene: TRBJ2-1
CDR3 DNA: TGCAGCGCCTACTCGGGGGGCCGCTATGAGCAGTTCTTC
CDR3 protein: CSAYSGGRYEQFF

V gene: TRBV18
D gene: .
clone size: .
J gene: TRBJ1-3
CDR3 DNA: TGTGCCAGCTCACCATATGGCAGCGGGGGAAACACCATATATTTT
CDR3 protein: CASSPYGSGGNTIYF

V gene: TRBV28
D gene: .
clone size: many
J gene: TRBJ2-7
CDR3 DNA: TGTGCCAGCAGAGGGGCATTCACATCCTACGAGCAGTACTTC
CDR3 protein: CASRGAFTSYEQYF

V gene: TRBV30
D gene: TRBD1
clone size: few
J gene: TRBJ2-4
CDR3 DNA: TGTGCCTGGACTTACCCCCCGACAGGGTGGGGTCCCCTAGCCAAAAACATTCAGTACTTC
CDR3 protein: CAWTYPPTGWGPLAKNIQYF

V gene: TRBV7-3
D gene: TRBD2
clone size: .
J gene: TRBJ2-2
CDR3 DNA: TGTGCCAGCAGCCCCGCGGGGAGGGGCGGGGAGCTGTTTTTT
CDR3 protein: CASSPAGRGGELFF

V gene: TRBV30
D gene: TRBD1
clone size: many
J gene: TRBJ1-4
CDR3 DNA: TGTGCCTGGAGTGTGGGACAGGGGAATGAAAAACTGTTTTTT
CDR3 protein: CAWSVGQGNEKLFF

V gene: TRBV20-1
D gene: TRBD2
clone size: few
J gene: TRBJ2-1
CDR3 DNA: TGCAGTGCAACAAAGACTAGCGGGAGCGAGGGTGAGCAGTTCTTC
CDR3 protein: CSATKTSGSEGEQFF

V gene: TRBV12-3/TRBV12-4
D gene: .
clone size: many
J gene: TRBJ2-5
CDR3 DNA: TGTGCCAGCAGTTTAATGAAGACTCCTCAAGAGACCCAGTACTTC
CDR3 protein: CASSLMKTPQETQYF

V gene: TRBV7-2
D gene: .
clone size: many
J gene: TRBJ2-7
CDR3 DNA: TGTGCCAGCAGCTTAAGGGGGAGACCCAGCTCCTACGAGCAGTACTTC
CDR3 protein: CASSLRGRPSSYEQYF

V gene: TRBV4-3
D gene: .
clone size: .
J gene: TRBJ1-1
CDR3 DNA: TGCGCCAGCAGCCAAGCCCTCGGGGGCACTGAAGCTTTCTTT
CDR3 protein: CASSQALGGTEAFF

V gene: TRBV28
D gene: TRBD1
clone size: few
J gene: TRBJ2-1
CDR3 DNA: TGTGCCAGCAGTCGGAACCGGGACAGGGTTTACAATGAGCAGTTCTTC
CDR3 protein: CASSRNRDRVYNEQFF

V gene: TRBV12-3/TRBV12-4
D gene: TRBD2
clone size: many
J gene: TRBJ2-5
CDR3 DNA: TGTGCCAGCAGTCCGGGGACTAGCGGGAAAGAGACCCAGTACTTC
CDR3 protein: CASSPGTSGKETQYF

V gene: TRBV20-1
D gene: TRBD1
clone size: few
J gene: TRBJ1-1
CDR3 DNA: TGCAGTGCTAGAGATCAGGAGGGGGCGAGCACTGAAGCTTTCTTT
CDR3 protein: CSARDQEGASTEAFF

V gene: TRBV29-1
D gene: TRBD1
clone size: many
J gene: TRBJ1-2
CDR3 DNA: TGCAGCGTTCTGGGGGGAAGGGAGGGGGCTGGCTACACCTTC
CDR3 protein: CSVLGGREGAGYTF

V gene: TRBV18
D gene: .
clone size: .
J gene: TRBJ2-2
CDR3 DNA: TGTGCCAGCTCCCGACAGGAAGTCAGAGTCGGGGAGCTGTTTTTT
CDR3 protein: CASSRQEVRVGELFF

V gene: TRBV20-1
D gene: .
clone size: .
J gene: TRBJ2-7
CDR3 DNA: TGCAGTGCTAGAGAAGAACGGTCAAGACTGGAGCAGTACTTC
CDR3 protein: CSAREERSRLEQYF

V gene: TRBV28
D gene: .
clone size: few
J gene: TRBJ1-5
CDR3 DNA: TGTGCCAGCAGTGCGATTGGAAGGGACGTCTACGGCAATCAGCCCCAGCATTTT
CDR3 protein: CASSAIGRDVYGNQPQHF

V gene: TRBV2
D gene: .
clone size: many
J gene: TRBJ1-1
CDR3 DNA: TGTGCCAGCAGCAGGGACCTGGGTGACGCTGAAGCTTTCTTT
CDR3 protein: CASSRDLGDAEAFF

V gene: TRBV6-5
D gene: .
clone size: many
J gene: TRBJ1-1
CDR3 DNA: TGTGCCAGCAGTTACGTGGGGGGCACTGAAGCTTTCTTT
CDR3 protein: CASSYVGGTEAFF

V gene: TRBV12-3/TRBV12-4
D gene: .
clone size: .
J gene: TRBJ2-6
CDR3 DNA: TGTGCCAGCAGTTTAGGTTTCGGGGGTGGCGCAGGTAACGTCCTGACTTTC
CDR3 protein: CASSLGFGGGAGNVLTF

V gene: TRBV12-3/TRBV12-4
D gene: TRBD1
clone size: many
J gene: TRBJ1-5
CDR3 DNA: TGTGCCAGCAGTTTAGTAGGGGGCCTGAGGGTTTTTTCTCAGCCCCAGCATTTT
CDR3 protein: CASSLVGGLRVFSQPQHF

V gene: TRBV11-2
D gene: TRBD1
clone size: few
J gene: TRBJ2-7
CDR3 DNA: TGTGCCAGCAGCACTATCAAGGGACAGGGGCCTTACGAGCAGTACTTC
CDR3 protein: CASSTIKGQGPYEQYF

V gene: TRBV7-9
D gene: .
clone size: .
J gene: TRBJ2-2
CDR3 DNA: TGTGCCAGCAGCCGGGGAGCCCTCACCGGGGAGCTGTTTTTT
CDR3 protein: CASSRGALTGELFF

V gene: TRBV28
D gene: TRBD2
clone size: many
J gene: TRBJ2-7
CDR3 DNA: TGTGCCAGCAGGCCCACTAGCGGGAGTTTGTACGAGCAGTACTTC
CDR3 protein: CASRPTSGSLYEQYF

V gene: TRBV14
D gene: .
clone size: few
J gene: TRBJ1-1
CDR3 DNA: TGTGCCAGCAGCCAAGATCAACGGCGGGCTTCACCTGAAGCTTTCTTT
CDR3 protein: CASSQDQRRASPEAFF

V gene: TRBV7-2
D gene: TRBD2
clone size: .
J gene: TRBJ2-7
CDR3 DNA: TGTGCCAGCAGCTTAGACCCTCTCGGGACTACCTACTCCTACGAGCAGTACTTC
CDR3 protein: CASSLDPLGTTYSYEQYF

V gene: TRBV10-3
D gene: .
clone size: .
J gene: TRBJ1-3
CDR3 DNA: TGTGCCATCAGTGGGGGGGACCGAAACACCATATATTTT
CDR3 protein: CAISGGDRNTIYF

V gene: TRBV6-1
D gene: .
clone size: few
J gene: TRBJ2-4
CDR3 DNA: TGTGCCAGCAGTGATTACGCCTCCAAAAACATTCAGTACTTC
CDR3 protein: CASSDYASKNIQYF

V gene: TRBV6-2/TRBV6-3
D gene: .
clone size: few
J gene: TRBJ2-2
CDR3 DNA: TGTGCCAGCAGTTACTTAGGTCCAGGGACCCTTTCGAACACCGGGGAGCTGTTTTTT
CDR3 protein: CASSYLGPGTLSNTGELFF

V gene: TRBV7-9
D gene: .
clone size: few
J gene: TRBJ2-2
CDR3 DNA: TGTGCCAGCACCGAAGTTAGTCATACCGGGGAGCTGTTTTTT
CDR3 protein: CASTEVSHTGELFF

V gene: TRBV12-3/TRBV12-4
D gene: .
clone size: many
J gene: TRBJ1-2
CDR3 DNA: TGTGCCAGCACTCTTACCAAAGGAGGCTACACCTTC
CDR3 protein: CASTLTKGGYTF

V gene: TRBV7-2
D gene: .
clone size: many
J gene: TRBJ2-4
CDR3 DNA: TGTGCCAGCAGCTTAGAGGTATCGGACAGACTCGCTCAGTACTTC
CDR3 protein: CASSLEVSDRLAQYF

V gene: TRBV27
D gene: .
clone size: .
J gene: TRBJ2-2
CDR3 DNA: TGTGCCAGCAGTTTACGGCCGATCGGGGAGCGCCGATACACCGGGGGGCTGTTTTTT
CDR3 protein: CASSLRPIGERRYTGGLFF

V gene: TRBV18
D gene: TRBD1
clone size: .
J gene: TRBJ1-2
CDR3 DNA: TGTGCCAGCTCACCGACGACAGGGGTAGATGGCTGCACCTTC
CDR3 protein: CASSPTTGVDGCTF

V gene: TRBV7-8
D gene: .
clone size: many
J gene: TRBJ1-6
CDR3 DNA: TGTGCCAGCAGCTTAGCGCTCCAGGGCTCACCCCTCCACTTT
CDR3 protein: CASSLALQGSPLHF

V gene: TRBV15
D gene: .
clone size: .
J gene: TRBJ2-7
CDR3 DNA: TGTGCCACCAGCGCCAGGGGAAAGGTCTACGAGCAGTACTTC
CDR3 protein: CATSARGKVYEQYF

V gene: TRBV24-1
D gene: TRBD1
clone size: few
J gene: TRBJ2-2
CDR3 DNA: TGTGCCACCAGTCCCGGGACAGCGAACACCGGGGAGCTGTTTTTT
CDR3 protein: CATSPGTANTGELFF

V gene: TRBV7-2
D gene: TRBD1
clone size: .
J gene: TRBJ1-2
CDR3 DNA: TGTGCCAGCAGCTTAGCCGGGACAGGGGTACTTTATGGCTACACCTTC
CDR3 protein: CASSLAGTGVLYGYTF

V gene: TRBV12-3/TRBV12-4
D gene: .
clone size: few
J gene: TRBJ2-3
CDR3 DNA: TGTGCCAGCAGCCCCACCTCTGGGGTGGGCACAGATACGCAGTATTTT
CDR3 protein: CASSPTSGVGTDTQYF

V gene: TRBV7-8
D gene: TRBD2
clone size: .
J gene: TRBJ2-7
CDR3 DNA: TGTGCCAGCAGCCCAACTAGCGGAGATACCTACGAGCAGTACTTC
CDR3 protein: CASSPTSGDTYEQYF

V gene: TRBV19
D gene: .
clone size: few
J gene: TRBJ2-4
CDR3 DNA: TGTGCCAGTACCGGAGGGGGCCTGGGAAACATTCAGTACTTC
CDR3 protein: CASTGGGLGNIQYF

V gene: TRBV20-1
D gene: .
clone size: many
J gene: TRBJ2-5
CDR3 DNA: TGCAGTGCTGGACGCGGGACAAAACAAGAGACCCAGTACTTC
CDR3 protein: CSAGRGTKQETQYF

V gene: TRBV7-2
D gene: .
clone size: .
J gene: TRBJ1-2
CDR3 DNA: TGTGCCAGCAGCCACGGGGGAGGGGGCTATGGCTACACCTTC
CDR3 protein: CASSHGGGGYGYTF

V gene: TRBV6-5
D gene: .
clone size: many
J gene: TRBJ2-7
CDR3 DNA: TGTGCCAGCAGTTACGGAGAGGGCGAGCAGTACTTC
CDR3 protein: CASSYGEGEQYF

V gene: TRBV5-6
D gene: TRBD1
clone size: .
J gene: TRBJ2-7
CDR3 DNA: TGTGCCAGCAGCCCCGCCGGGACAGGGTTGTACGAGCAGTACTTC
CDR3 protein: CASSPAGTGLYEQYF

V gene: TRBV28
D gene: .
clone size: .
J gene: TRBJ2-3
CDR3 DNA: TGTGCCAGCAGTCCGATTACCTTGACCCCAGGCGACACTAGCACAGATACGCAGTATTTT
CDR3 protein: CASSPITLTPGDTSTDTQYF

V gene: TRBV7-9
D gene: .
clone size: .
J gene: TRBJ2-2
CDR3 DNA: TGTGCCAGCAGCCCGACTGCCGGGGAGCTGTTTTTT
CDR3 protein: CASSPTAGELFF

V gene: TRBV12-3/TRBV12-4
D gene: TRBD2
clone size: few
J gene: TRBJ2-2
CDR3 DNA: TGTGCCAGCAGCCGGACTAGCGGAAACACCGGGGAGCTGTTTTTT
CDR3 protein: CASSRTSGNTGELFF